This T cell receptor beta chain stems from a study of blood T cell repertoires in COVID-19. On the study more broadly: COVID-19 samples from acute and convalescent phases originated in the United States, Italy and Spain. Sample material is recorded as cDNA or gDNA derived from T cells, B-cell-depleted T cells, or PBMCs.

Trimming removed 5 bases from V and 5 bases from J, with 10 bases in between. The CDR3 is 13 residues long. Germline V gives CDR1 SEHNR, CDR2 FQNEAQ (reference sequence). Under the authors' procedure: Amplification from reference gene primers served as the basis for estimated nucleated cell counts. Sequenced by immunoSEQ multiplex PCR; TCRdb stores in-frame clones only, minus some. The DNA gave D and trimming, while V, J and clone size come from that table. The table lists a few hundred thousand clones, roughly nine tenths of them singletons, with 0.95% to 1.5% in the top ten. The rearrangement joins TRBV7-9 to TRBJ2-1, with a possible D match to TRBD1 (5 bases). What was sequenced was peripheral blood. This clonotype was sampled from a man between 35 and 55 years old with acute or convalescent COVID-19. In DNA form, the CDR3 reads TGTGCCAGCAGCCTTAGACAGAACAATGAGCAGTTCTTC. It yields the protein CASSLRQNNEQFF. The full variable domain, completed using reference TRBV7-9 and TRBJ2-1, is DTGVSQNPRHKITKRGQNVTFRCDPISEHNRLYWYRQTLGQGPEFLTYFQNEAQLEKSRLLSDRFSAERPKGSFSTLEIQRTEQGDSAMYLCASSLRQNNEQFFGPGTRLTVL.